This TCR beta chain was recovered during a study of blood T cell repertoires in COVID-19. Study information: COVID-19 samples collected from the United States, Italy and Spain covered acute and convalescent phases.

Seattle patients were enrolled while actively infected and followed longitudinally. In the study's own analysis: Reference gene primer amplification gave nucleated cell count estimates. TCRdb's table, derived via immunoSEQ multiplex PCR, lists solely in-frame clones and lacks some. V and J calls and clone size come straight from that table; D and trimming were deduced from the DNA. Here the sample spans approximately 51,000 clones, 87% being singletons. J gave up 12 bases and V 3 bases, and 9 bases lay outside the gene matches. The CDR3 spans 14 residues. Per germline, CDR1 LGHDT and CDR2 YNNKEL (reference sequence).

The TCR was taken from a woman older than 75 with COVID-19, enrolled during active disease. The J gene is TRBJ1-2, the V gene TRBV3-1 (or the pseudogene TRBV3-2); 11 bases line up with TRBD1. Source material: peripheral blood. The CDR3 DNA reads TGTGCCAGCAGCCACGGACAGGGGGCGCGGGGGCACACCTTC. Amino acids: CASSHGQGARGHTF.